What follows are 30 T cell receptor beta chains derived from one specimen sequenced in a study of CXCR3-negative and CXCR3-positive naive CD8 T cells. Their antigens remain unidentified. The TRB libraries of cDNA were built by UMI-labeled 5' RACE. Reprocessing the 5' RACE reads, TCRdb reports a single entry for every CDR3 protein and omits DNA. This table holds tens of thousands of distinct CDR3 sequences. Study-level findings and limits: TRB CDR3s of CXCR3-positive naive cells were more hydrophobic than those of CXCR3-negative naive cells.

The specimen sequenced was naive CXCR3+ CD8+ T cells from blood. Indicated subset: CD45RO-CCR7+CD27+CD95- naive CD8+ T cells expressing CXCR3 (TNR3+). The receptor source for this set is a human donor in good health. Some clones in this sample may be carry-over from other donors' samples.

J is TRBJ2-7 and V is TRBV12-3 or TRBV12-4; TCRdb's D call of TRBD1 is untestable without DNA. This CDR3 contains 15 residues. This CDR3 reads CASSLAGTGEYEQYF.

This chain links TRBV5-1 with TRBJ2-7; TCRdb calls TRBD1, which cannot be checked without DNA. The CDR3 covers 12 residues. In germline, CDR1 is SGHRS, CDR2 YFSETQ. CDR3 in amino acids: CASSGGSYEQYF.

The genes are TRBV7-9 and TRBJ2-1; TCRdb reports TRBD2, a call that lacks DNA to check it against. The CDR3 covers 11 residues. CDR1 is SEHNR, CDR2 FQNEAQ, per germline (reference sequence). The CDR3 loop reads CASSLGGFEFF.

The chain employs TRBV5-1 and TRBJ1-5. The CDR3 length is 13 residues. Per germline, CDR1 SGHRS and CDR2 YFSETQ. Here the CDR3 reads CASSFTGNQPQHF.

This chain links TRBV6-4 with TRBJ2-1; TCRdb's D call, TRBD1, is unchecked because there is no DNA. This CDR3 has 15 residues. Germline assignment: CDR1 MRHNA and CDR2 SNTAGT. CDR3 sequence: CASSPTGGTYNEQFF.

The CDR3: CASGYMNTEAFF. This chain uses TRBV12-3 or TRBV12-4 with TRBJ1-1. The CDR3 totals 12 residues.

The chain joins TRBV29-1 to TRBJ2-7; absent DNA, TCRdb's TRBD1 call cannot be checked. There are 11 residues in the CDR3. Germline values: CDR1 SQVTM, CDR2 ANQGSEA. Here the CDR3 reads CSVGGQYEQYF.

The gene calls are TRBV4-3 and TRBJ1-2. Per germline, CDR1 LGHNA and CDR2 YSLEER. The CDR3 covers 14 residues. This chain's CDR3 is CASSQDTLRHGYTF.

The chain links TRBV15 to TRBJ2-1; TCRdb outputs TRBD1, but without DNA this stays unchecked. Germline CDR1 and CDR2: LNHNV and YYDKDF (reference sequence). The CDR3 sequence is 19 residues long. This chain's CDR3 is CATSRGGGGPRFSYNEQFF.

The J gene is TRBJ2-7, the V gene TRBV10-3; TCRdb calls TRBD2, which cannot be checked without DNA. This CDR3 contains 16 residues. The germline V gene has CDR1 ENHRY and CDR2 SYGVKD. The CDR3 here is CATKAGTSGSSYEQYF.

The rearrangement uses TRBV18 and TRBJ2-7. Germline V gives CDR1 KGHSH, CDR2 LQKENI. The CDR3 is 13 amino acids. The chain's CDR3 is CASSPPVSYEQYF. Filled out from reference TRBV18 and TRBJ2-7, the complete variable domain reads NAGVMQNPRHLVRRRGQEARLRCSPMKGHSHVYWYRQLPEEGLKFMVYLQKENIIDESGMPKERFSAEFPKEGPSILRIQQVVRGDSAAYFCASSPPVSYEQYFGPGTRLTVT.

The chain links TRBV5-6 to TRBJ2-3; TCRdb indicates TRBD2, and absent DNA this call remains unverified. This CDR3 spans 17 amino acids. From germline, CDR1 is SGHDT and CDR2 YYEEEE. Here the CDR3 reads CASSSLGRTSGTDTQYF.

The V gene is TRBV7-2, the J gene TRBJ2-3. The CDR3 is made up of 14 amino acids. Looked up from germline, CDR1 is SGHTA and CDR2 is FQGNSA. CDR3 sequence reads: CASSLAGVGDTQYF.

The V gene is TRBV4-1, the J gene TRBJ2-1; TCRdb returns TRBD1, unconfirmable since there is no DNA. Per the germline V gene, CDR1 is MGHRA and CDR2 is YSYEKL. The CDR3 runs to 12 residues. This CDR3 reads CASSQDSRGQFF.

The chain carries TRBV6-2 or TRBV6-3 and TRBJ2-7; as DNA is missing, the TRBD1 call by TCRdb cannot be tested. Per the germline V gene, CDR1 is MNHEY and CDR2 is SVGEGT. This CDR3 is built from 13 residues. CDR3 protein: CASSPGSSYEQCF.

The V call is TRBV5-5, the J call TRBJ2-7; TCRdb's D call of TRBD1 is untestable without DNA. CDR3 length equals 15 residues. The germline V gene encodes CDR1 SGHKS and CDR2 YYEKEE (reference sequence). CDR3 sequence: CASSPEGHPSYEQYF.

The V call is TRBV30, the J call TRBJ1-2; TCRdb names TRBD1, which stays unverified in the absence of DNA. CDR1 GTSNPN and CDR2 SVGIG come from the germline V gene (reference sequence). The CDR3 has 14 residues. CDR3 protein: CAWTRRGQADGYTF.

This rearrangement joins TRBV27 to TRBJ2-3. The CDR3 spans 11 residues. The V gene's germline CDR1 is MNHEY and CDR2 SMNVEV (reference sequence). CDR3 loop: CASEDTDTQYF.

The chain employs TRBV6-1 and TRBJ2-1; TCRdb gives TRBD2 as the D gene, but with no DNA this cannot be confirmed. Germline V gives CDR1 MNHNS, CDR2 SASEGT. The CDR3 runs 17 residues. The CDR3 sequence: CASSQKPSGHRYNEQFF.

The J gene is TRBJ2-7, the V gene TRBV20-1; TCRdb selects TRBD1, and the lack of DNA leaves this call unchecked. Germline lookup yields CDR1 DFQATT and CDR2 SNEGSKA (reference sequence). CDR3 size: 12 residues. CDR3 sequence: CSASGGYYEQYF.

V gene TRBV7-6 combines with J gene TRBJ2-3. This CDR3 comprises 13 residues. Germline V CDR1 and CDR2: SGHVS, FNYEAQ. The CDR3 protein is CASSQQSTDTQYF.

The CDR3 region is CASSHRGAYYEQYF. The V and J genes are TRBV27 and TRBJ2-7; without DNA, the TCRdb call of TRBD1 cannot be checked. The CDR3 sequence is 14 residues long. CDR1 is MNHEY, CDR2 SMNVEV, per germline (reference sequence).

The chain is built from TRBV29-1 and TRBJ1-4. The CDR3 is 15 residues long. Germline CDR1 SQVTM, CDR2 ANQGSEA. The CDR3 loop reads CSVGVWEHPNEKLFF.

The rearrangement uses TRBV7-3 and TRBJ1-4; with no DNA, the TCRdb D assignment of TRBD1 cannot be verified. The CDR3 spans 15 residues. CDR1 is SGHTA and CDR2 is FQGTGA in the germline V gene. This CDR3 is CASSQPDRGNEKLFF. Full variable domain (outside the CDR3, taken from reference TRBV7-3 and TRBJ1-4): GAGVSQTPSNKVTEKGKYVELRCDPISGHTALYWYRQSLGQGPEFLIYFQGTGAADDSGLPNDRFFAVRPEGSVSTLKIQRTERGDSAVYLCASSQPDRGNEKLFFGSGTQLSVL.

V is TRBV4-3 and J is TRBJ1-2; absent DNA, TCRdb's TRBD1 call cannot be checked. The CDR3 runs to 14 residues. Germline V gene data show CDR1 as LGHNA and CDR2 as YSLEER. CDR3 protein: CASSHVGGHYGYTF.

CDR3 sequence: CASSTGGGTYNEQFF. The rearrangement links TRBV6-5 to TRBJ2-1; TCRdb's D call, TRBD1, is unchecked because there is no DNA. Germline-derived CDR1 and CDR2 are MNHEY and SVGAGI. This CDR3 contains 15 residues.

The J gene is TRBJ2-7, the V gene TRBV7-9; no DNA is available, so the TRBD2 call from TCRdb remains unchecked. Germline V gene data show CDR1 as SEHNR and CDR2 as FQNEAQ (reference sequence). The CDR3 totals 14 residues. The CDR3 loop reads CASSPLHLLYEQYF.

The chain has TRBV6-2 or TRBV6-3 and TRBJ1-2; TCRdb returns TRBD1, unconfirmable since there is no DNA. This CDR3 has 16 residues. CDR1 and CDR2 from the germline V gene are MNHEY and SVGEGT. The CDR3 protein is CASSYSTDRGREGYTF.

The CDR3 sequence is CASSWGLAGYEQYF. The chain employs TRBV12-3 or TRBV12-4 and TRBJ2-7; TCRdb names TRBD2, which stays unverified in the absence of DNA. This CDR3 region has 14 residues.

The chain has TRBV7-6 and TRBJ1-2; TCRdb's D call of TRBD1 is untestable without DNA. The CDR3 has 14 amino acids. The V gene's germline CDR1 is SGHVS and CDR2 FNYEAQ. This chain's CDR3 is CASSTGQGNYGYTF. The whole variable domain, remainder taken from reference TRBV7-6 and TRBJ1-2, is GAGVSQSPRYKVTKRGQDVALRCDPISGHVSLYWYRQALGQGPEFLTYFNYEAQQDKSGLPNDRFSAERPEGSISTLTIQRTEQRDSAMYRCASSTGQGNYGYTFGSGTRLTVV.